Listed here is a single T cell receptor beta chain. Antigen unknown. The sample comes from a study of cytomegalovirus exposure and HLA in healthy donors. Study-level background: As an earlier analysis found, about 179 million T cells yielded about 120 million unique TCR beta sequences.

CDR3 length: 14 residues. CDR1 and CDR2 (germline): ENHRY, SYGVKD. Trimming left V 0 bases short and J 3 bases short, with 5 bases between. Findings of the study overall: What TCR beta sequences reportedly achieved was accurate prediction of HLA-A and HLA-B alleles in most subjects. The classifier, whose performance was assessed in both the original and validation cohorts, reportedly diagnosed cytomegalovirus status with high specificity and sensitivity.

PCR involved 60 Vbeta and 13 Jbeta primers. Sequencing was performed with immunoSEQ multiplex PCR; in TCRdb, only in-frame clones are kept and a portion is missing. The sample shows about 200,000 clones, around 85% of them seen only once. The receptor was isolated from a man aged 45 to 65 in good health and CMV-seronegative. V and J are TRBV10-3 and TRBJ1-4; D not resolved. The specimen sequenced was PBMCs. CDR3 sequence: CAISESSANEKLFF. The CDR3 DNA is TGTGCCATCAGTGAGTCTTCAGCTAATGAAAAACTGTTTTTT.